This entry lists 18 T cell receptor beta chains sequenced from one sample in a study of cytomegalovirus exposure and HLA in healthy donors. In the PCR, 60 Vbeta and 13 Jbeta primers were used. Clones were sequenced by immunoSEQ multiplex PCR, and TCRdb holds only the in-frame ones, with some missing. This table holds approximately 100,000 clones, roughly four fifths found once. The sequenced sample was PBMCs. Receptors were obtained from a woman aged 45-65 years in good health and CMV-seropositive.

This clone was picked up a small number of times. The chain recombines TRBV12-5 with TRBJ2-1; 8 nucleotides align to TRBD1. This CDR3 is 16 amino acids long. The V segment lost 1 base and the J segment 0 bases; nucleotides outside the gene matches: 2. CDR1 and CDR2 from the germline V gene are LGHNT and FRNRAP. Here the CDR3 DNA reads TGTGCTAGTGGTTTGGGACAGGGGAGCTCCTACAATGAGCAGTTCTTC. Its protein is CASGLGQGSSYNEQFF.

The chain couples TRBV6-5 to TRBJ1-1; a weak D match, TRBD1 (5 bases). CDR3 length: 13 residues. V shed 6 bases and J shed 2 bases, with 10 bases lying between them. Germline loops: CDR1 MNHEY, CDR2 SVGAGI. CDR3: CASSSTVNTEAFF. The CDR3 coding sequence is TGTGCCAGCAGCTCGACAGTTAACACTGAAGCTTTCTTT.

The rearrangement links TRBV20-1 to TRBJ2-5; D is ambiguous. Trimming stripped 4 bases from V and 0 bases from J, with 3 bases between. The CDR3 sequence is 11 residues long. The germline V gene encodes CDR1 DFQATT and CDR2 SNEGSKA (reference sequence). The DNA for the CDR3 is TGCAGTGCTACCAACCAAGAGACCCAGTACTTC. It encodes CSATNQETQYF.

The genes are TRBV27 and TRBJ1-6; maybe TRBD1 (6 bases). Germline assignment: CDR1 MNHEY and CDR2 SMNVEV (reference sequence). This CDR3 spans 18 amino acids. The V end lost 4 bases, the J end lost 2 bases, and 18 bases lay between the germline ends. CDR3 DNA sequence: TGTGCCAGCAGTTGGGCCATACAGGGATCTGCCTATAATTCACCCCTCCACTTT. The encoded protein is CASSWAIQGSAYNSPLHF.

In this sample, this clone turned up once. The CDR3 DNA reads TGTGCCAGCAGCTTGGTACGAGACTGGAGCACAGATACGCAGTATTTT. Its protein is CASSLVRDWSTDTQYF. V and J are TRBV5-4 and TRBJ2-3; D is unclear. V was shortened by 0 bases and J by 0 bases, with 11 bases between the two germline ends. There are 16 residues in the CDR3. CDR1 SGHNT and CDR2 YYREEE come from the germline V gene (reference sequence).

This sequence joins TRBV7-8 and TRBJ1-6, with TRBD1 matching over 12 bases. The J segment lost 10 bases and the V segment lost 1 base, leaving 11 bases of the junction unmatched. CDR1 is SGHVS and CDR2 is FQNEAQ in the germline V gene. The CDR3 totals 18 residues. This chain's CDR3 is CASSLVSGQGAWGSPLHF. In nucleotides, the CDR3 is TGTGCCAGCAGCTTAGTGTCGGGACAGGGGGCTTGGGGATCACCCCTCCACTTT.

V is TRBV5-1 and J is TRBJ2-5; D is perhaps TRBD2 (6 bases). With the DNA end fitting TRBJ2-7 better, the J assignment may be wrong. The V gene's germline CDR1 is SGHRS and CDR2 YFSETQ. The CDR3 has 14 amino acids. The CDR3 region is CASSLGGVSYEQYF. CDR3 coding DNA: TGCGCCAGCAGCTTGGGGGGGGTGTCCTACGAGCAGTACTTC.

Only one count was recorded for this clone. The V call is TRBV28, the J call TRBJ1-1; 8 nucleotides line up with TRBD1. Germline V CDR1 and CDR2: MDHEN, SYDVKM. The CDR3 runs to 16 residues. The V and J ends lost 6 bases and 0 bases, in that order; junction bases with no gene match: 9. CDR3 protein: CASSRTGRYMNTEAFF. The CDR3 nucleotides are TGTGCCAGCAGCCGGACAGGGCGATACATGAACACTGAAGCTTTCTTT. The whole variable domain, filled in from reference TRBV28 and TRBJ1-1, reads DVKVTQSSRYLVKRTGEKVFLECVQDMDHENMFWYRQDPGLGLRLIYFSYDVKMKEKGDIPEGYSVSREKKERFSLILESASTNQTSMYLCASSRTGRYMNTEAFFGQGTRLTVV.

Concerning this clone: A read error may account for a junction end that differs from germline. This chain connects TRBV29-1 to TRBJ1-1; tentative D call: TRBD1 (6 bases). Germline V gene sequence: CDR1 SQVTM, CDR2 ANQGSEA. The CDR3 spans 13 residues. CDR3 loop: CSVGSTGFLSNSF. DNA of the CDR3: TGCAGCGTAGGCTCGACAGGCTTTCTCTCGAATTCTTTT.

The chain combines TRBV4-3 with TRBJ1-1; TRBD1 is a possible D gene (5 bases). Germline CDR1 LGHNA, CDR2 YSLEER. Trimming removed 7 bases from V and 0 bases from J, with 15 bases in between. This CDR3 is built from 15 residues. CDR3 in amino acids: CASTPNAGLNTEAFF. The DNA for the CDR3 is TGCGCCAGCACCCCGAACGCAGGGTTGAACACTGAAGCTTTCTTT.

This clone was observed a single time. CDR3 DNA sequence: TGTGCCAGCAGTCACCGACAAGACACAGATACGCAGTATTTT. This codes for CASSHRQDTDTQYF. The chain has TRBV7-3 and TRBJ2-3; D is unclear. Trimming took off 6 bases at V and 2 bases at J, with 12 bases between the two ends. This CDR3 comprises 14 residues. Germline V lookup: CDR1 SGHTA, CDR2 FQGTGA.

This clone occurred once. V gene TRBV5-1 combines with J gene TRBJ2-1; 10 nucleotides agree with TRBD2. CDR1 SGHRS and CDR2 YFSETQ come from the germline V gene. The ends lost 1 base at V and 0 bases at J; junction bases unmatched: 4. This CDR3 comprises 17 residues. The CDR3 DNA is TGCGCCAGCAGCTTGAGCCTAGCGGGGGTCTCCTACAATGAGCAGTTCTTC. Translated: CASSLSLAGVSYNEQFF. Together with reference TRBV5-1 and TRBJ2-1, the CDR3 gives the full variable domain: KAGVTQTPRYLIKTRGQQVTLSCSPISGHRSVSWYQQTPGQGLQFLFEYFSETQRNKGNFPGRFSGRQFSNSRSEMNVSTLELGDSALYLCASSLSLAGVSYNEQFFGPGTRLTVL.

This chain connects TRBV10-3 to TRBJ1-2; TRBD1 matches 10 bases. The trim removed 3 bases at V and 6 bases at J, leaving 7 bases unmatched. CDR3 length: 15 residues. Germline CDR1 is ENHRY and CDR2 is SYGVKD. The CDR3: CAISDSGQGKDGYTF. The DNA for the CDR3 is TGTGCCATCAGTGACTCGGGACAGGGGAAGGATGGCTACACCTTC.

This clone showed up just once. The J gene is TRBJ1-1, the V gene TRBV10-3; the match to TRBD1 covers 7 bases. Losses at the gene ends were 10 bases for V and 1 base for J; bases not matched to a gene: 3. The CDR3 covers 12 residues. CDR1 ENHRY and CDR2 SYGVKD come from the germline V gene. The chain's CDR3 is CATRQGNTEAFF. DNA of the CDR3: TGTGCCACCCGACAGGGGAACACTGAAGCTTTCTTT.

The chain is built from TRBV5-6 and TRBJ1-2; D may be TRBD1 (5 bases). In germline, CDR1 is SGHDT, CDR2 YYEEEE. V lost 0 bases and J 3 bases, leaving 12 bases between the germline ends. The CDR3 runs 15 residues. The CDR3 region is CASSLVAGVDYGYTF. The CDR3 region has the DNA TGTGCCAGCAGCTTGGTGGCGGGGGTAGACTATGGCTACACCTTC.

CDR3 DNA sequence: TGTGCCAGTAGCCCTACTGGGGCCAACGTCCTGACTTTC. Translation: CASSPTGANVLTF. The chain is built from TRBV19 and TRBJ2-6; unclear D gene. With 6 bases removed from V and 2 bases from J, the gap between germline ends came to 5 bases. CDR3 length: 13 residues. Germline CDR1 and CDR2: LNHDA and SQIVND (reference sequence).

The chain links TRBV19 to TRBJ1-5; tentatively, D is TRBD1 (5 bases). Germline-derived CDR1 and CDR2 are LNHDA and SQIVND (reference sequence). This CDR3 contains 13 residues. The V gene lost 5 bases and the J gene lost 12 bases, with 17 bases spanning the gap. CDR3 in amino acids: CASSAYDSASQHF. The CDR3 nucleotides read TGTGCCAGTAGTGCCTATGACAGTGCTAGCCAGCATTTT. The whole variable domain, remainder taken from reference TRBV19 and TRBJ1-5, is DGGITQSPKYLFRKEGQNVTLSCEQNLNHDAMYWYRQDPGQGLRLIYYSQIVNDFQKGDIAEGYSVSREKKESFPLTVTSAQKNPTAFYLCASSAYDSASQHFGDGTRLSIL.

The J gene is TRBJ2-7, the V gene TRBV14; 7 nucleotides match TRBD2. Germline V lookup: CDR1 SGHDN, CDR2 FVKESK. The CDR3 spans 13 residues. V lost 1 base and J lost 7; bases outside the gene matches: 4. The CDR3 nucleotides are TGTGCCAGCAGCCAAGTCAGAGCGGGGGAGCAGTACTTC. Translating gives CASSQVRAGEQYF.